A single sample is the source of the 14 T cell receptor beta chains below, sequenced in a study of T cells in localized non-small cell lung cancer. Clones were read by immunoSEQ multiplex PCR, and TCRdb kept only the in-frame ones, dropping some. The sample yields 9,500 to 10,000 clones, about nine tenths seen once. The sequences come from peripheral blood, collected before any cancer treatment. These receptor sequences come from a male donor older than 55 with stage III squamous cell lung carcinoma.

The V call is TRBV4-2, the J call TRBJ2-5, with TRBD2 matching over 10 bases. J lost 1 base, V lost 0 bases, and 5 bases had no gene match. CDR3 length: 17 amino acids. The germline V gene encodes CDR1 LGHNA and CDR2 YNFKEQ. The CDR3 DNA is TGTGCCAGCAGCCAAGACGAGCGGGGGGGCGGCCAAGAGACCCAGTACTTC. It is translated as CASSQDERGGGQETQYF.

V and J are TRBV6-5 and TRBJ2-2; TRBD2 agrees at 9 bases. Germline assignment: CDR1 MNHEY and CDR2 SVGAGI. V shed 6 bases and J 7 bases; nucleotides not matched to a gene: 9. CDR3 size: 15 residues. Here the CDR3 reads CASSPGGGGVGELFF. The CDR3 DNA reads TGTGCCAGCAGCCCTGGAGGCGGGGGGGTCGGGGAGCTGTTTTTT.

The chain joins TRBV18 to TRBJ1-1, with D possibly being TRBD1 (5 bases). In germline, CDR1 is KGHSH, CDR2 LQKENI. Between the trimmed V and J ends, which lost 3 bases and 1 base, there was a span of 9 bases. The CDR3 totals 14 residues. CDR3 region: CASSPLGGNTEAFF. The CDR3 DNA reads TGTGCCAGCTCACCCCTGGGGGGGAACACTGAAGCTTTCTTT.

The chain is built from TRBV28 and TRBJ1-1; D is perhaps TRBD1 (6 bases). Looked up from germline, CDR1 is MDHEN and CDR2 is SYDVKM. This CDR3 has 15 amino acids. V was cut by 5 bases and J by 1 base, with 14 bases left in between. The CDR3 DNA sequence: TGTGCCAGCAGTGGGACACTTCGGGGGAACACTGAAGCTTTCTTT. Its translation is CASSGTLRGNTEAFF.

This chain uses TRBV7-9 with TRBJ2-5; unclear D gene. Per the germline V gene, CDR1 is SEHNR and CDR2 is FQNEAQ (reference sequence). The CDR3 contains 13 residues. V lost 6 bases and J lost 0, with 8 bases in between. The CDR3 coding sequence is TGTGCCAGCAGGTGGGGTTACCAAGAGACCCAGTACTTC. Encoded protein: CASRWGYQETQYF.

The gene calls are TRBV27 and TRBJ2-7; unclear D gene. Germline CDR1 MNHEY, CDR2 SMNVEV (reference sequence). The CDR3 sequence is 13 residues long. V dropped 4 bases and J dropped 3 bases, with 10 bases sitting between them. The CDR3 DNA reads TGTGCCAGCAGTTCCCTCCCGAGCTACGAGCAGTACTTC. It is translated as CASSSLPSYEQYF.

The CDR3: CASSVGIAGMNEQFF. CDR3 DNA sequence: TGTGCCAGCAGCGTAGGGATAGCGGGGATGAATGAGCAGTTCTTC. The J gene is TRBJ2-1, the V gene TRBV9; the match to TRBD2 covers 8 bases. The V gene's germline CDR1 is SGDLS and CDR2 YYNGEE. V lost 0 bases to trimming and J lost 7 bases; unmatched junction nucleotides: 6. The CDR3 is made up of 15 amino acids. Full variable domain (remainder filled in from reference TRBV9 and TRBJ2-1): DSGVTQTPKHLITATGQRVTLRCSPRSGDLSVYWYQQSLDQGLQFLIQYYNGEERAKGNILERFSAQQFPDLHSELNLSSLELGDSALYFCASSVGIAGMNEQFFGPGTRLTVL.

This clone turned up a few times. V gene TRBV6-1 combines with J gene TRBJ2-1, with TRBD1 matching 8 bases. From germline, CDR1 is MNHNS and CDR2 SASEGT. Trimming at V came to 5 bases and at J to 8 bases, leaving 2 bases not matched to a gene. CDR3 length: 12 residues. The CDR3 DNA reads as TGTGCCAGCAGTCCAGGGGGCGATGAGCAGTTCTTC. Translation gives CASSPGGDEQFF.

CDR3 sequence reads: CASSLGAGFDTQYF. The DNA of the CDR3 is TGTGCCAGCAGCTTAGGGGCGGGGTTCGATACGCAGTATTTT. The chain uses TRBV7-9 and TRBJ2-3; D perhaps matches TRBD2 (6 bases). The CDR3 sequence is 14 residues long. V shed 1 base and J shed 6 bases, with 11 bases lying between them. Germline CDR1 and CDR2: SEHNR and FQNEAQ (reference sequence).

The V call is TRBV5-1, the J call TRBJ2-5; TRBD1 aligns across 8 bases. Looked up from germline, CDR1 is SGHRS and CDR2 is YFSETQ. The length of the CDR3 is 15 residues. The junction had 3 bases not matched to a gene; V was cut back by 0 bases and J by 2 bases. This CDR3 reads CASSLDGTGQETQYF. The DNA for the CDR3 is TGCGCCAGCAGCTTGGACGGGACAGGACAAGAGACCCAGTACTTC.

This clone was counted a single time. This chain joins TRBV28 and TRBJ1-1; TRBD1 might be the D (5 bases). The CDR3 is made up of 13 amino acids. V was pared by 5 bases and J by 1 base, with 8 bases between. CDR1 and CDR2 (germline): MDHEN, SYDVKM. The CDR3 sequence: CASSLQENTEAFF. CDR3 nucleotides: TGTGCCAGCAGTCTACAGGAGAACACTGAAGCTTTCTTT.

The gene calls are TRBV21-1 and TRBJ2-7; the table's D call, TRBD2, was not checked against the DNA. TRBV21-1 is marked as a pseudogene. CDR3 length: 13 residues. The CDR3: CASSIRDHYEQYF. CDR3 bases: TGTGCCAGCAGCATCCGGGATCACTACGAGCAGTACTTC.

This clone appeared a single time. This rearrangement joins TRBV5-1 to TRBJ1-1, with D possibly matching TRBD1 (5 bases). The germline CDR1 and CDR2 sequences are SGHRS and YFSETQ. This CDR3 region has 15 residues. V was cut by 7 bases and J by 0 bases, with 16 bases left in between. CDR3 in amino acids: CASWLGPGMNTEAFF. The CDR3 DNA follows: TGCGCCAGCTGGCTCGGGCCAGGGATGAACACTGAAGCTTTCTTT.

The V call is TRBV9, the J call TRBJ2-1; the D gene is possibly TRBD2 (6 bases). The germline V and J ends were trimmed by 0 bases and 4 bases, with 17 bases remaining between them. This CDR3 has 17 residues. Germline V gene sequence: CDR1 SGDLS, CDR2 YYNGEE. CDR3 DNA sequence: TGTGCCAGCAGCGTAGGGTATCGGGGGTTACTGTACAATGAGCAGTTCTTC. Translating gives CASSVGYRGLLYNEQFF.